Listed below are T cell receptor beta chains from one sample, sequenced in a study of cytomegalovirus exposure and HLA in healthy donors. Repertoires were generated with immunoSEQ multiplex PCR, while TCRdb's copy carries only in-frame clones and drops some. The table records about 200,000 clones, about 80% of them present only once. The sample consisted of PBMCs. These receptor sequences come from a woman aged 25 to 39 in good health and CMV-seronegative. Both conserved end residues are part of each CDR3. Each record gives: J gene, clone size, D gene, V gene, CDR3 protein, CDR3 DNA. D genes are given only for firm matches. A clone size is listed for some rows: how often the clone was seen (once, few, many), or a class if it is expanded.

TRBJ1-2,-,-,TRBV7-9,CASTLGGVAGYTF,TGTGCCAGCACCCTAGGGGGGGTGGCTGGCTACACCTTC
TRBJ2-1,-,-,TRBV27,CASSPLPGGISSYNEQFF,TGTGCCAGCAGTCCACTTCCCGGCGGGATTAGCTCCTACAATGAGCAGTTCTTC
TRBJ2-2,few,-,TRBV16,CASSKQPEAGELFF,TGTGCCAGCAGCAAACAGCCGGAGGCCGGGGAGCTGTTTTTT
TRBJ2-7,-,-,TRBV9,CASSVSGSGEQYF,TGTGCCAGCAGCGTATCGGGGTCCGGCGAGCAGTACTTC
TRBJ2-1,-,-,TRBV7-7,CASSLALGNEQFF,TGTGCCAGCAGCTTAGCGCTAGGTAATGAGCAGTTCTTC
TRBJ2-3,few,TRBD2,TRBV9,CASSLGLGTTTDTQYF,TGTGCCAGCAGCCTAGGGCTCGGGACTACCACAGATACGCAGTATTTT
TRBJ1-4,-,-,TRBV5-1,CASSPRTAPNEKLFF,TGCGCCAGCAGCCCTCGGACAGCTCCTAATGAAAAACTGTTTTTT
TRBJ2-1,-,-,TRBV13,CASSYPGREQFF,TGTGCCAGCAGCTACCCAGGGCGGGAGCAGTTCTTC
TRBJ2-7,few,TRBD1,TRBV19,CASSITQGNYEQYF,TGTGCCAGTAGTATAACACAGGGGAACTACGAGCAGTACTTC
TRBJ2-1,-,TRBD2,TRBV4-2,CASSQPGLAGLEQFF,TGTGCCAGCAGCCAACCGGGACTAGCGGGTTTGGAGCAGTTCTTC
TRBJ1-1,-,-,TRBV18,CASSPWGVGTEAFF,TGTGCCAGCTCACCTTGGGGGGTTGGCACTGAAGCTTTCTTT
TRBJ2-3,-,-,TRBV5-6,CASSPSPSEGADTQYF,TGTGCCAGCAGCCCCTCCCCCTCAGAGGGGGCAGATACGCAGTATTTT
TRBJ1-6,-,-,TRBV2,CASSDRGNSPLHF,TGTGCCAGCAGTGATCGCGGGAATTCACCCCTCCACTTT
TRBJ2-2,-,TRBD2,TRBV5-1,CASSDGLAGGTGELFF,TGCGCCAGCAGCGACGGACTAGCGGGAGGGACCGGGGAGCTGTTTTTT
TRBJ2-2,-,-,TRBV9,CASSVVGGNTGELFF,TGTGCCAGCAGCGTAGTGGGGGGGAACACCGGGGAGCTGTTTTTT
TRBJ1-5,-,-,TRBV4-1,CASSQEIPFQAGIGQPQHF,TGCGCCAGCAGCCAAGAAATCCCATTCCAGGCAGGGATCGGACAGCCCCAGCATTTT
TRBJ1-5,-,-,TRBV2,CASTTGLYQPQHF,TGTGCCAGCACCACAGGGTTGTATCAGCCCCAGCATTTT
TRBJ2-5,-,-,TRBV4-2,CASSREGAIETQYF,TGTGCCAGCAGCCGTGAAGGGGCCATAGAGACCCAGTACTTC
TRBJ2-3,-,TRBD1,TRBV28,CASRRGQISTDTQYF,TGTGCCAGCAGACGGGGACAGATCAGCACAGATACGCAGTATTTT
TRBJ2-1,-,-,TRBV30,CAWSVVQGGNEQFF,TGTGCCTGGAGTGTAGTTCAGGGTGGTAATGAGCAGTTCTTC
TRBJ1-6,once,-,TRBV19,CASRDRRGSSYNSPLHF,TGTGCCAGTAGGGATAGAAGGGGGAGCTCCTATAATTCACCCCTCCACTTT
TRBJ2-1,-,TRBD1,TRBV5-5,CASSSAFGTADNEQFF,TGTGCCAGCAGCTCCGCCTTCGGGACAGCAGACAATGAGCAGTTCTTC
TRBJ2-3,-,-,TRBV27,CASSFSRSSTDTQYF,TGTGCCAGCAGCTTTTCGCGGAGCAGCACAGATACGCAGTATTTT
TRBJ1-5,-,-,TRBV19,CASSPRQYSQPQHF,TGTGCCAGTAGTCCAAGACAGTATAGTCAGCCCCAGCATTTT
TRBJ2-5,-,-,TRBV6-6,CASSLGRNQETQYF,TGTGCCAGCAGTTTGGGCAGAAACCAAGAGACCCAGTACTTC
TRBJ1-4,few,-,TRBV11-2,CASSLGAGGEKLFF,TGTGCCAGCAGCTTAGGGGCAGGAGGGGAAAAACTGTTTTTT
TRBJ2-1,-,TRBD2,TRBV5-1,CASSSDRASGRAGNEQFF,TGCGCCAGCAGCTCTGATCGGGCTAGCGGGAGGGCCGGGAATGAGCAGTTCTTC
TRBJ2-1,-,TRBD1,TRBV30,CAWSRTGISDEQFF,TGTGCCTGGAGTCGGACAGGAATTTCCGATGAGCAGTTCTTC
TRBJ2-1,-,-,TRBV9,CASSGVEGLAEFF,TGTGCCAGCAGCGGGGTGGAGGGGTTGGCTGAGTTCTTC
TRBJ2-7,-,-,TRBV25-1,CASSGIGGRPGSSYEQYF,TGTGCCAGCAGTGGTATAGGGGGACGACCGGGATCCTCCTACGAGCAGTACTTC
TRBJ1-2,-,TRBD1,TRBV6-5,CASSTDRGWGYTF,TGTGCCAGCAGCACGGACAGGGGTTGGGGCTACACCTTC
TRBJ1-3,-,-,TRBV4-2,CASSQAKGGTGNTIYF,TGTGCCAGCAGCCAAGCAAAGGGCGGGACTGGAAACACCATATATTTT
TRBJ2-1,-,TRBD2,TRBV27,CASSSRRAGDEQFF,TGTGCCAGCAGTTCGCGACGGGCGGGGGATGAGCAGTTCTTC
TRBJ2-7,-,TRBD1,TRBV5-8,CASSAKGTGTSYEQYF,TGTGCCAGCAGCGCCAAGGGGACAGGTACATCCTACGAGCAGTACTTC
TRBJ1-1,once,-,TRBV29-1,CSVLPTGQSSTEAFF,TGCAGCGTTCTACCCACCGGACAGTCTTCCACTGAAGCTTTCTTT
TRBJ2-3,-,TRBD2,TRBV5-6,CASSWSGGSTDTQYF,TGTGCCAGCAGCTGGTCGGGGGGTAGCACAGATACGCAGTATTTT
TRBJ1-4,few,TRBD1,TRBV4-1,CASSPHRGQTPKLFF,TGCGCCAGCAGCCCGCACAGGGGGCAAACCCCCAAACTGTTTTTT
TRBJ2-3,few,TRBD2,TRBV4-2,CASSQDGSGNPQYF,TGTGCCAGCAGCCAAGATGGTAGCGGGAACCCCCAGTATTTT
TRBJ1-6,-,-,TRBV6-5,CASRRSYNSPLHF,TGTGCCAGCAGGCGCTCCTATAATTCACCCCTCCACTTT
TRBJ2-7,-,-,TRBV13,CASSPSRSSYEQYF,TGTGCCAGCAGCCCGTCTAGATCCTCCTACGAGCAGTACTTC
TRBJ1-1,-,-,TRBV6-4,CASSDSPGMNTEAFF,TGTGCCAGCAGTGACTCGCCCGGTATGAACACTGAAGCTTTCTTT
TRBJ1-2,-,-,TRBV12-5,CASGLPPTVSYGYTF,TGTGCTAGTGGTTTGCCCCCTACAGTCTCCTATGGCTACACCTTC
TRBJ1-6,-,TRBD1,TRBV2,CAGQTTGGDSPLHF,TGTGCCGGCCAGACGACAGGGGGTGATTCACCCCTCCACTTT
TRBJ2-3,-,TRBD2,TRBV2,CASSRSGRPTDTQYF,TGTGCCAGCAGTCGCAGCGGGAGACCCACAGATACGCAGTATTTT
TRBJ1-5,-,TRBD1,TRBV7-8,CASSLAKGAHQPQHF,TGTGCCAGCAGCTTGGCTAAGGGGGCTCATCAGCCCCAGCATTTT
TRBJ2-1,few,-,TRBV7-9,CASSRIDRFPYNEQFF,TGTGCCAGCAGCCGTATTGACAGGTTCCCTTACAATGAGCAGTTCTTC
TRBJ1-2,-,TRBD1,TRBV4-2,CASIPKISDRGLYGYTF,TGTGCCAGCATCCCAAAAATATCGGACAGGGGGCTCTATGGCTACACCTTC
TRBJ2-1,-,TRBD2,TRBV29-1,CSVVTSGIYTYNEQFF,TGCAGCGTTGTCACTAGCGGGATCTATACCTACAATGAGCAGTTCTTC
TRBJ1-1,-,TRBD1,TRBV27,CASSLFGAGTGGNTEAFF,TGTGCCAGCAGTTTATTTGGGGCCGGGACAGGGGGGAACACTGAAGCTTTCTTT
TRBJ2-7,few,TRBD2,TRBV14,CASSQGILADTYEQYF,TGTGCCAGCAGCCAAGGAATCCTAGCGGATACCTACGAGCAGTACTTC
TRBJ1-2,-,-,TRBV10-2,CASVRQSPLQFDGYTF,TGCGCCAGCGTCAGACAGTCCCCCCTTCAGTTTGATGGCTACACCTTC
TRBJ1-1,once,-,TRBV5-1,CASSSRGGGNTEAFF,TGCGCCAGCAGCTCCCGGGGAGGCGGGAACACTGAAGCTTTCTTT